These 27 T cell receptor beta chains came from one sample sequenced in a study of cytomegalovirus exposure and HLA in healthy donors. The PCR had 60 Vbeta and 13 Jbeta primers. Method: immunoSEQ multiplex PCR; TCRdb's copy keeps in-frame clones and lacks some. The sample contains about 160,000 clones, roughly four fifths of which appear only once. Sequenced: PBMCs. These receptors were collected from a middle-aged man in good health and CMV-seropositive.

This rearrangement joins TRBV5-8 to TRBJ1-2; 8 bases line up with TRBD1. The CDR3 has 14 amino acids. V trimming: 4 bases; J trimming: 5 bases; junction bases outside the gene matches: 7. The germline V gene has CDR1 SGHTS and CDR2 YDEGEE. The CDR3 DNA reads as TGTGCCAGCAGCGTTGGACAGGGCACTTATGGCTACACCTTC. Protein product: CASSVGQGTYGYTF.

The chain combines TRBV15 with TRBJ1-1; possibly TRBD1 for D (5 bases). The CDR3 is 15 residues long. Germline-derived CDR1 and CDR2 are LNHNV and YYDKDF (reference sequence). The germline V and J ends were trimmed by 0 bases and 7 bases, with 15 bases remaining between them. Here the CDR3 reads CATSRDLVQTVEAFF. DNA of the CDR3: TGTGCCACCAGCAGAGATCTCGTCCAGACAGTTGAAGCTTTCTTT.

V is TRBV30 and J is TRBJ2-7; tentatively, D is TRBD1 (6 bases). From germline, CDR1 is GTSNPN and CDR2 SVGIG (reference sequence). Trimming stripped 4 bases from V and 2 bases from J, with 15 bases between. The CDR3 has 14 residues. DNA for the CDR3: TGTGCCTGGATCATTCAGGGGCACCCCTACGAGCAGTACTTC. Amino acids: CAWIIQGHPYEQYF.

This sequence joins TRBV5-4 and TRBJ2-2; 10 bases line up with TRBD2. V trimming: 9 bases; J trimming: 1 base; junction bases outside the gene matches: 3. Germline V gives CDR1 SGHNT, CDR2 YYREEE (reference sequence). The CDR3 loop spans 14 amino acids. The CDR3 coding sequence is TGTGCCAAATCTAGCGGGGGGAACACCGGGGAGCTGTTTTTT. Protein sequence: CAKSSGGNTGELFF. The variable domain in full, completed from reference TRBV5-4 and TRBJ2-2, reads ETGVTQSPTHLIKTRGQQVTLRCSSQSGHNTVSWYQQALGQGPQFIFQYYREEENGRGNFPPRFSGLQFPNYSSELNVNALELDDSALYLCAKSSGGNTGELFFGEGSRLTVL.

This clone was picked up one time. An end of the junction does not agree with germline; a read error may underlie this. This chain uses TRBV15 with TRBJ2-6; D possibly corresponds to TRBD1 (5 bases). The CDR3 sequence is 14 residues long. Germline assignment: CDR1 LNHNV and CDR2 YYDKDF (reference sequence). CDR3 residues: CATSRDLGANGLTF. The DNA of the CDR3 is TGTGCCACCAGCAGAGATCTTGGGGCCAACGGCCTGACTTTC.

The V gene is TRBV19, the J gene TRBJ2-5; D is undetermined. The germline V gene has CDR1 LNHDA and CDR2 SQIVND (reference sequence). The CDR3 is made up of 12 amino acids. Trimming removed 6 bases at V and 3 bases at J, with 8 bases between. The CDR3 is CASSAGEETQYF. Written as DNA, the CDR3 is TGTGCCAGTAGCGCAGGCGAAGAGACCCAGTACTTC.

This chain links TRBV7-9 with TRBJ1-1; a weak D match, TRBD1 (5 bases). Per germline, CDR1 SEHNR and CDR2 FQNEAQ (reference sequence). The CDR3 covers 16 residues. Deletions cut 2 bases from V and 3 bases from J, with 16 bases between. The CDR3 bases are TGTGCCAGCAGCTTAACCCCCGGCAGGGTGGACACTGAAGCTTTCTTT. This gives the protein CASSLTPGRVDTEAFF.

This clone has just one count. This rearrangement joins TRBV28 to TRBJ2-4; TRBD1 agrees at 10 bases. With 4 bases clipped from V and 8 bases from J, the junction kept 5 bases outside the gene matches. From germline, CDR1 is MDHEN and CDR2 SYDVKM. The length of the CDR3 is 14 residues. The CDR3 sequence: CASSSGQGGDIQYF. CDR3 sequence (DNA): TGTGCCAGCAGTTCCGGACAGGGGGGAGACATTCAGTACTTC.

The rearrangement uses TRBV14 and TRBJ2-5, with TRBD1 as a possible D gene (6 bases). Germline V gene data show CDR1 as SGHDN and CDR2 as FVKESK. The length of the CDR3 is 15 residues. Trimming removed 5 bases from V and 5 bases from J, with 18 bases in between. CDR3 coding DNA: TGTGCCAGCAGCGGACTGGGACAAGGCGGGGAGACCCAGTACTTC. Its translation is CASSGLGQGGETQYF.

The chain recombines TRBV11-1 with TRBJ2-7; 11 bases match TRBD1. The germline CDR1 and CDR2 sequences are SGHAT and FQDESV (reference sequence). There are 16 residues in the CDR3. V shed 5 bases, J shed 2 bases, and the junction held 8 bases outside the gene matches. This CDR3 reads CASSTWDRGTPYEQYF. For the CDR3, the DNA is TGTGCCAGCAGCACCTGGGACAGGGGGACCCCCTACGAGCAGTACTTC. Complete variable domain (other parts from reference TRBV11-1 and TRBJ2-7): EAEVAQSPRYKITEKSQAVAFWCDPISGHATLYWYRQILGQGPELLVQFQDESVVDDSQLPKDRFSAERLKGVDSTLKIQPAELGDSAMYLCASSTWDRGTPYEQYFGPGTRLTVT.

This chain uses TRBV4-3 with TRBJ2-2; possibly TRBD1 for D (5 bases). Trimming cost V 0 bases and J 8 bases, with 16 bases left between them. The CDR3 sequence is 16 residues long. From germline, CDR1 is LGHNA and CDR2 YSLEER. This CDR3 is CASSQDPTEGPGELFF. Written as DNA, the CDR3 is TGCGCCAGCAGCCAAGATCCGACAGAAGGGCCGGGGGAGCTGTTTTTT.

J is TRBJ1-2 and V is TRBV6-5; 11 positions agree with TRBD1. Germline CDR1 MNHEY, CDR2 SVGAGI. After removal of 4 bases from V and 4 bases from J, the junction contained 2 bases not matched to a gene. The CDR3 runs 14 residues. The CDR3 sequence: CASSFGTGGYGYTF. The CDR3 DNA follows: TGTGCCAGCAGTTTTGGGACAGGGGGCTATGGCTACACCTTC.

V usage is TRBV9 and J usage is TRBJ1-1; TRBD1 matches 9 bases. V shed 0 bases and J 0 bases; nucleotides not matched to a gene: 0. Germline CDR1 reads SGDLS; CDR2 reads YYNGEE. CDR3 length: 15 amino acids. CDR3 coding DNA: TGTGCCAGCAGCGTAGGGACAGGGGTGAACACTGAAGCTTTCTTT. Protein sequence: CASSVGTGVNTEAFF.

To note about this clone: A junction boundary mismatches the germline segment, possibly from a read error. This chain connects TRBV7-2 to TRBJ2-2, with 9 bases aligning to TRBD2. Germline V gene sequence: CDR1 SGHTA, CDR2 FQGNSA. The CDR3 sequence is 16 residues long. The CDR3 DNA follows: TGTGCCAGCAGCTTAGAGTCTAGCGGGATTACCGGGGAGCTGTCTTTT. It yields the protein CASSLESSGITGELSF.

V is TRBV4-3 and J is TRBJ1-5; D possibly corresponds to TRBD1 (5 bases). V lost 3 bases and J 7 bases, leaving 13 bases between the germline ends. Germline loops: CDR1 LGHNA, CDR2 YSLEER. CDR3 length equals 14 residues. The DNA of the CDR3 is TGCGCCAGCAGCCAGGGGGGTGTTAGGCAGCCCCAGCATTTT. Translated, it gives CASSQGGVRQPQHF.

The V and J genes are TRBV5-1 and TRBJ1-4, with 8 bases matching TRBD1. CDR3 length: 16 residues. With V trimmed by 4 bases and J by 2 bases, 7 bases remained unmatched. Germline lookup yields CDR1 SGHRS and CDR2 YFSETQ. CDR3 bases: TGCGCCAGCAGCATAGGACAGGGTGGTACTAATGAAAAACTGTTTTTT. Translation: CASSIGQGGTNEKLFF.

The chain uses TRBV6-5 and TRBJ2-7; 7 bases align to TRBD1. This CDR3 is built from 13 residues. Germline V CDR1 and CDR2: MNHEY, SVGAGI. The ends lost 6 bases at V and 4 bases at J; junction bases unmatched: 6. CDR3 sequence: CASSRTGRYEQYF. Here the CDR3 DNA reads TGTGCCAGCAGCCGGACAGGCAGGTACGAGCAGTACTTC.

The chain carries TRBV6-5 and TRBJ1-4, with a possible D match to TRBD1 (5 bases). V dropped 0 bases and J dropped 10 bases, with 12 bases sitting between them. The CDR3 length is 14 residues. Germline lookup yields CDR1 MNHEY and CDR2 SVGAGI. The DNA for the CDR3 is TGTGCCAGCAGTTACTCATCGGGGGGAGGAAAACTGTTTTTT. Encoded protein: CASSYSSGGGKLFF.

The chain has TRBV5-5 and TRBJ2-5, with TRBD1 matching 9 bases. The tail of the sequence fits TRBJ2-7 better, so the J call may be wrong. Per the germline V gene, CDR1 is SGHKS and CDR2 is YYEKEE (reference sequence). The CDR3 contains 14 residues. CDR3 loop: CASTMTGGYYEQYF. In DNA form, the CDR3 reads TGTGCCAGCACCATGACAGGGGGGTACTACGAGCAGTACTTC.

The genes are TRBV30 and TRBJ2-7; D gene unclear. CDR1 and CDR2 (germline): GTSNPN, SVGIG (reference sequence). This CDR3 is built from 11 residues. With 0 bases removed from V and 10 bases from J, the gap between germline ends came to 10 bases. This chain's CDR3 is CAWSVESVQYF. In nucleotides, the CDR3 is TGTGCCTGGAGTGTAGAATCGGTCCAGTACTTC.

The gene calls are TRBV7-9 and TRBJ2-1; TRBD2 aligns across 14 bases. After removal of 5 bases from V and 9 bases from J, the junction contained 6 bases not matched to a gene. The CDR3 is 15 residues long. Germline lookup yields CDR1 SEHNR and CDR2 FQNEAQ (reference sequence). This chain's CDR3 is CASSPGLAGEGEQFF. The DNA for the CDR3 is TGTGCCAGCAGCCCGGGACTAGCGGGGGAGGGTGAGCAGTTCTTC.

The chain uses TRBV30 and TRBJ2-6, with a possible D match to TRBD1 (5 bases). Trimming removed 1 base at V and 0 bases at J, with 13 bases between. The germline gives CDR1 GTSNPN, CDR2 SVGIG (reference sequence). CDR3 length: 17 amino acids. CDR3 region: CAWSGGRWSSGANVLTF. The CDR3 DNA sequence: TGTGCCTGGAGTGGGGGCAGATGGAGCTCTGGGGCCAACGTCCTGACTTTC.

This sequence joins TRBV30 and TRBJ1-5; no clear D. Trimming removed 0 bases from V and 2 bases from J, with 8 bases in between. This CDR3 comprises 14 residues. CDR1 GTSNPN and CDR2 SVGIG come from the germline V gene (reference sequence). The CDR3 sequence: CAWSVLGGNQPQHF. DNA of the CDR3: TGTGCCTGGAGTGTACTCGGGGGCAATCAGCCCCAGCATTTT.

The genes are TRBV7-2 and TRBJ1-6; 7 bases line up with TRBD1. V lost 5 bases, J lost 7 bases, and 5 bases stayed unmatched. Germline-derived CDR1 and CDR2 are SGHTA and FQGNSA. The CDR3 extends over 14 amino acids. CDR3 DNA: TGTGCCAGCAGCCCCGGGACAGCGAATTCACCCCTCCACTTT. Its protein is CASSPGTANSPLHF.

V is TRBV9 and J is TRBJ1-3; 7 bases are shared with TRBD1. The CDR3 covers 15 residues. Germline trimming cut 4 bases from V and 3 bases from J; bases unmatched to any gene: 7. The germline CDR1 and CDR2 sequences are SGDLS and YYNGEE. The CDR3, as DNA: TGTGCCAGCAGCCCTCGACAGGGAAATGGAAACACCATATATTTT. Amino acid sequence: CASSPRQGNGNTIYF.

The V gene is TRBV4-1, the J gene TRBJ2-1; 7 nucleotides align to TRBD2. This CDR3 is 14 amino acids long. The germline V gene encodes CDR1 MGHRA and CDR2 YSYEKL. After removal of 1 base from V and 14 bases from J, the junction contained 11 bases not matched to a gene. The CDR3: CASSQGGGVPREFF. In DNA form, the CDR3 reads TGCGCCAGCAGCCAAGGGGGGGGAGTCCCGAGGGAGTTCTTC.

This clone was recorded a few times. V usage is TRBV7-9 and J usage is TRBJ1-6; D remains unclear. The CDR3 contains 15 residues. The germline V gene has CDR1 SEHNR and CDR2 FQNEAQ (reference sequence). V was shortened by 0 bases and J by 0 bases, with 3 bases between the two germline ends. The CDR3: CASSLAASYNSPLHF. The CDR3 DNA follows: TGTGCCAGCAGCTTAGCGGCCTCCTATAATTCACCCCTCCACTTT. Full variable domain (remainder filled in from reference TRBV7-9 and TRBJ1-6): DTGVSQNPRHKITKRGQNVTFRCDPISEHNRLYWYRQTLGQGPEFLTYFQNEAQLEKSRLLSDRFSAERPKGSFSTLEIQRTEQGDSAMYLCASSLAASYNSPLHFGNGTRLTVT.